These T cell receptor beta chains were read from a single sample in a study of identical twins. In TCRdb, the 5' RACE reads were re-called with MiXCR into one record per CDR3 protein. Found here are 400,000 to 500,000 distinct CDR3 sequences, less than 20% of them singletons; the top ten hold approximately 12%. The sequencing input was naive T cells sorted from blood. These receptors were obtained from a middle-aged man in good health. Both conserved end residues are part of each CDR3. Each record gives: V gene, D gene, J gene, clone size, CDR3 length, CDR3 protein. The D gene is left open where the match is weak. Some rows mark clone size as missing; the rest say once, few, many or name a class of expanded clone.

>TRBV5-6|.|TRBJ1-5|few|15
CASSLYGYSNQPQHF
>TRBV28|.|TRBJ1-3|few|16
CASSGSGTFSGNTIYF
>TRBV20-1|.|TRBJ2-1|.|12
CSARQGGNEQFF
>TRBV7-2|TRBD1|TRBJ2-1|.|15
CASSPRTGPSFEQFF
>TRBV20-1|TRBD1|TRBJ2-7|.|15
CSATIPGGGSYEQYF
>TRBV12-5|TRBD2|TRBJ2-1|once|15
CASGSTYSGRSEQFF
>TRBV7-9|.|TRBJ1-6|few|15
CASSLVGGVDSPLHF
>TRBV21-1|.|TRBJ2-5|.|13
CASSKGSPGTQYF
>TRBV30|.|TRBJ2-1|.|13
CAWSVSGGNEQFF
>TRBV29-1|TRBD2|TRBJ2-1|few|12
CSDNTSGDEQFF
>TRBV6-2/TRBV6-3|TRBD2|TRBJ2-2|.|15
CASRPGLAGTGELFF
>TRBV11-2|.|TRBJ2-7|.|15
CASSFTPDNHYEQYF
>TRBV28|.|TRBJ1-6|.|16
CASSFGLSSYNSPLHF
>TRBV7-2|.|TRBJ2-3|many|15
CASSPRRGLTDTQYF
>TRBV20-1|.|TRBJ2-2|few|14
CSARDGANTGELFF
>TRBV27|TRBD1|TRBJ2-4|.|20
CASSPLSLRQGAPSWNIQYF
>TRBV6-5|.|TRBJ1-2|many|16
CASSYSPQGRGDGYTF
>TRBV28|.|TRBJ1-2|.|13
CASSRNSHRDYTF
>TRBV4-1|.|TRBJ1-1|.|17
CASSQGIFRGMNTEAFF
>TRBV27|.|TRBJ2-1|few|13
CASSLSGVYEQFF
>TRBV6-1|TRBD1|TRBJ1-3|few|15
CASRRTGDKGNTIYF
>TRBV20-1|TRBD1|TRBJ1-3|.|15
CSARGQGAYGNTIYF
>TRBV6-2/TRBV6-3|.|TRBJ2-7|.|16
CASSYYSSGAIYEQYF
>TRBV28|TRBD2|TRBJ2-7|many|15
CASSFLAGGSYEQYF
>TRBV5-6|TRBD1|TRBJ2-3|.|19
CASSTGGYLGSGRTDTQYF
>TRBV29-1|.|TRBJ2-7|many|12
CSAYKGTYEQYF
>TRBV5-1|.|TRBJ2-7|few|14
CASSLYQGYDEQYF
>TRBV6-1|TRBD2|TRBJ2-2|.|16
CASSPRGVASAGELFF
>TRBV24-1|.|TRBJ2-3|many|16
CATSDPRRGSTDTQYF
>TRBV20-1|.|TRBJ1-1|many|13
CSAIRVGGTEAFF
>TRBV12-3/TRBV12-4|.|TRBJ1-1|many|14
CASRVVDRNTEAFF
>TRBV5-1|TRBD1|TRBJ1-6|few|14
CASSRTGVYSPLHF
>TRBV11-2|.|TRBJ1-1|.|17
CASSFPRGSTVRTEAFF
>TRBV19|TRBD2|TRBJ2-1|.|16
CASSTIAGSSYNEQFF
>TRBV6-1|TRBD1|TRBJ2-5|.|16
CASRSRDRDFGETQYF
>TRBV29-1|.|TRBJ2-1|few|14
CSVVTRSSYNEQFF
>TRBV5-1|.|TRBJ2-3|.|13
CASSQRQSDTQYF
>TRBV6-2/TRBV6-3|TRBD2|TRBJ2-7|.|19
CASSYDRKTSGSHLYEQYF
>TRBV30|.|TRBJ2-7|.|14
CAWSRPGTAYEQYF
>TRBV5-1|TRBD2|TRBJ2-1|.|15
CASSSAGGPYNEQFF
>TRBV3-1|.|TRBJ1-4|.|15
CASSPAGARNEKLFF
>TRBV6-5|.|TRBJ2-7|few|15
CASSYSQGRLYEQYF
>TRBV18|TRBD2|TRBJ2-5|.|17
CASSPFRNSGSEKTQYF
>TRBV4-3|TRBD1|TRBJ2-7|.|16
CASSQGIDRVEYEQYF
>TRBV20-1|.|TRBJ2-5|few|14
CSASAGRGLETQYF
>TRBV7-9|.|TRBJ2-5|.|12
CASSHRLETQYF
>TRBV20-1|.|TRBJ1-3|.|15
CSARDLAAVGNTIYF
>TRBV2|.|TRBJ1-1|.|15
CASSGGHTLNTEAFF
>TRBV19|.|TRBJ2-7|.|15
CASNGGWDGPYEQYF